Below, 32 T cell receptor beta chains from the same sample are listed, as sequenced in a study of beta chain features in type 1 diabetes. Expressed TCRB transcripts were sequenced because the isolated RNA had all been reverse transcribed beforehand. Here immunoSEQ multiplex PCR was the method, and the copy in TCRdb shows in-frame clones only, minus some. The profile covers roughly 330,000 clones, with 9.5% to 12% appearing a single time and 0.015% to 0.02% taken by the ten largest. Sequences were obtained from naive CD4+ T cells from blood. All receptors derive from a woman in her twenties or thirties in good health.

The chain carries TRBV18 and TRBJ1-2; 11 bases are a match to TRBD1. Trimming cost V 6 bases and J 0 bases; bases outside gene matches: 15. Per the germline V gene, CDR1 is KGHSH and CDR2 is LQKENI. This CDR3 spans 19 amino acids. The CDR3 sequence is CASSSIGQGATYSNYGYTF. CDR3 in DNA: TGTGCCAGCTCCTCTATCGGACAGGGGGCTACCTATTCTAACTATGGCTACACCTTC. The variable domain in full, completed from reference TRBV18 and TRBJ1-2, reads NAGVMQNPRHLVRRRGQEARLRCSPMKGHSHVYWYRQLPEEGLKFMVYLQKENIIDESGMPKERFSAEFPKEGPSILRIQQVVRGDSAAYFCASSSIGQGATYSNYGYTFGSGTRLTVV.

This clone has more than one count but fewer than ten. The chain employs TRBV19 and TRBJ2-2; TRBD2 agrees at 13 bases. Germline V lookup: CDR1 LNHDA, CDR2 SQIVND (reference sequence). V was clipped by 3 bases and J by 0 bases; unmatched bases: 4. This CDR3 region has 18 residues. The CDR3 is CASSIPGLAGANTGELFF. The CDR3 DNA sequence: TGTGCCAGTAGTATCCCCGGACTAGCGGGGGCGAACACCGGGGAGCTGTTTTTT.

The chain is built from TRBV7-2 and TRBJ1-1; 9 nucleotides align to TRBD1. This CDR3 spans 14 amino acids. After removal of 5 bases from V and 5 bases from J, the junction contained 6 bases not matched to a gene. Germline lookup yields CDR1 SGHTA and CDR2 FQGNSA. DNA for the CDR3: TGTGCCAGCAGCACGGGACAGGGAGGGACTGAAGCTTTCTTT. Residues: CASSTGQGGTEAFF.

The chain is built from TRBV18 and TRBJ1-2; D is unresolved. The V and J ends lost 3 bases and 0 bases respectively, with 14 bases between them. The CDR3 totals 16 residues. Per the germline V gene, CDR1 is KGHSH and CDR2 is LQKENI. This CDR3 reads CASSPPSNLANYGYTF. The CDR3 nucleotides are TGTGCCAGCTCACCGCCTTCCAACCTAGCTAACTATGGCTACACCTTC.

With respect to this clone: The junction does not match germline at one end; this may be a read error. The genes are TRBV7-7 and TRBJ2-3, with D perhaps TRBD1 (6 bases). CDR1 and CDR2 from the germline V gene are SSHAT and FNYEAQ (reference sequence). This CDR3 contains 13 residues. The chain's CDR3 is CASSRTGLDTQYF. Written as DNA, the CDR3 is TGTGCTAGCAGCCGTACAGGGCTAGATACGCAGTATTTT.

This clone was observed a handful of times. The sample holds other DNA sequences that translate to the same CDR3. The rearrangement joins TRBV18 to TRBJ2-5, with no clear D. V was cut by 3 bases and J by 5 bases, with 4 bases left in between. The CDR3 extends over 11 amino acids. Germline-derived CDR1 and CDR2 are KGHSH and LQKENI. The chain's CDR3 is CASSPEETQYF. The CDR3 DNA follows: TGTGCCAGCTCACCCGAGGAGACCCAGTACTTC.

CDR3 DNA: TGTGCCAGCAGCCCCGGACTAGTTTGGGAGACCCAGTACTTC. Translating gives CASSPGLVWETQYF. The chain carries TRBV7-3 and TRBJ2-5; 7 positions agree with TRBD2. Germline V lookup: CDR1 SGHTA, CDR2 FQGTGA. Trimming at V came to 5 bases and at J to 5 bases, leaving 8 bases not matched to a gene. The CDR3 consists of 14 residues.

The V call is TRBV28, the J call TRBJ1-5, with TRBD1 matching over 7 bases. The CDR3 extends over 14 amino acids. Germline trimming cut 4 bases from V and 3 bases from J; bases unmatched to any gene: 3. The germline V gene has CDR1 MDHEN and CDR2 SYDVKM. CDR3 sequence: CASSWGTVNQPQHF. Here the CDR3 DNA reads TGTGCCAGCAGTTGGGGGACAGTCAATCAGCCCCAGCATTTT.

This clone was detected only a few times. The chain uses TRBV7-2 and TRBJ2-3, with a possible D match to TRBD2 (5 bases). Trimming took 1 base from V and 5 from J, leaving 7 bases between them. Germline-derived CDR1 and CDR2 are SGHTA and FQGNSA. The CDR3 has 13 amino acids. The CDR3 DNA sequence: TGTGCCAGCAGCTTAGTGGGGAGAGATACGCAGTATTTT. This gives the protein CASSLVGRDTQYF. Using reference TRBV7-2 and TRBJ2-3 for the parts outside the CDR3, the full variable domain is GAGVSQSPSNKVTEKGKDVELRCDPISGHTALYWYRQSLGQGLEFLIYFQGNSAPDKSGLPSDRFSAERTGGSVSTLTIQRTQQEDSAVYLCASSLVGRDTQYFGPGTRLTVL.

Only a few counts were recorded for this clone. V usage is TRBV7-2 and J usage is TRBJ2-7, with D maybe TRBD2 (6 bases). The germline CDR1 and CDR2 sequences are SGHTA and FQGNSA. This CDR3 is built from 12 residues. Trimming removed 6 bases at V and 7 bases at J, with 13 bases between. CDR3 DNA: TGTGCCAGCAGTTATTCGGGAGTTGAGCAGTACTTC. This codes for CASSYSGVEQYF.

A few counts support this clone. This chain joins TRBV10-3 and TRBJ2-1; possibly TRBD2 for D (6 bases). Germline values: CDR1 ENHRY, CDR2 SYGVKD. There are 15 residues in the CDR3. The germline V and J ends were trimmed by 2 bases and 7 bases, with 15 bases remaining between them. The CDR3 nucleotides are TGTGCCATCAGTGAGCCCCCCCATGGGGGGAATGAGCAGTTCTTC. It encodes CAISEPPHGGNEQFF.

This sequence joins TRBV5-1 and TRBJ2-1; TRBD2 matches at 9 bases. Germline V gene data show CDR1 as SGHRS and CDR2 as YFSETQ. The CDR3 extends over 15 amino acids. With 1 base clipped from V and 6 bases from J, the junction kept 5 bases outside the gene matches. The CDR3 DNA sequence: TGCGCCAGCAGCTTGCTTGCGGGAGGGCCCAATGAGCAGTTCTTC. Its protein is CASSLLAGGPNEQFF.

This rearrangement joins TRBV6-5 to TRBJ2-7; D is unresolved. V was pared by 2 bases and J by 4 bases, with 12 bases between. This CDR3 is 14 amino acids long. Germline CDR1 MNHEY, CDR2 SVGAGI. The CDR3 DNA is TGTGCCAGCAGTTACATCGAGGTACAATACGAGCAGTACTTC. Translated, it gives CASSYIEVQYEQYF.

The chain uses TRBV7-2 and TRBJ2-5; TRBD2 is a possible D gene (5 bases). The CDR3 is 13 amino acids. Germline CDR1 is SGHTA and CDR2 is FQGNSA. V lost 2 bases and J lost 5, with 9 bases in between. CDR3 sequence reads: CASSLNSAETQYF. The CDR3 DNA reads TGTGCCAGCAGCTTAAATAGCGCGGAGACCCAGTACTTC.

In this sample, this clone turned up a few times. The chain has TRBV19 and TRBJ1-5; 7 bases line up with TRBD1. The junction had 11 bases not matched to a gene; V was cut back by 3 bases and J by 9 bases. CDR3 length: 15 amino acids. Germline V gene sequence: CDR1 LNHDA, CDR2 SQIVND (reference sequence). The CDR3 DNA is TGTGCCAGTAGTATCCGACAGGGCCGGGCTCGGCCCCAGCATTTT. It encodes CASSIRQGRARPQHF. Full variable domain (outside the CDR3, taken from reference TRBV19 and TRBJ1-5): DGGITQSPKYLFRKEGQNVTLSCEQNLNHDAMYWYRQDPGQGLRLIYYSQIVNDFQKGDIAEGYSVSREKKESFPLTVTSAQKNPTAFYLCASSIRQGRARPQHFGDGTRLSIL.

The chain recombines TRBV18 with TRBJ1-3; 7 bases are shared with TRBD1. The CDR3 sequence is 19 residues long. Germline V gene lookup returns CDR1 KGHSH and CDR2 LQKENI. Germline trimming cut 4 bases from V and 1 base from J; bases unmatched to any gene: 16. CDR3 in amino acids: CASSHRTTGVPSSGNTIYF. The CDR3 DNA follows: TGTGCCAGCTCACATCGGACCACAGGGGTGCCTAGTTCTGGAAACACCATATATTTT.

V and J are TRBV6-5 and TRBJ1-1; unclear D gene. This CDR3 comprises 16 residues. Germline loops: CDR1 MNHEY, CDR2 SVGAGI. V was pared by 0 bases and J by 5 bases, with 16 bases between. In nucleotides, the CDR3 is TGTGCCAGCAGTTACTCGAACCCGCAGGAAGGAACTGAAGCTTTCTTT. It codes for CASSYSNPQEGTEAFF.

The J gene is TRBJ2-7, the V gene TRBV7-9, with 8 bases identical to TRBD2. Per germline, CDR1 SEHNR and CDR2 FQNEAQ (reference sequence). The CDR3 is 12 residues long. Unmatched junction bases numbered 3, after V lost 2 bases and J lost 9 bases. CDR3 residues: CASSLPGTRQYF. The CDR3 bases are TGTGCCAGCAGCTTACCCGGGACTAGGCAGTACTTC.

This clone was seen more than once but under ten times. CDR3 sequence: CASSSNREILATNEKLFF. The CDR3, as DNA: TGTGCCAGCAGCTCGAACAGGGAAATTTTGGCAACTAATGAAAAACTGTTTTTT. The gene calls are TRBV5-4 and TRBJ1-4, with D possibly TRBD1 on 6 matching bases. The CDR3 sequence is 18 residues long. The germline V gene encodes CDR1 SGHNT and CDR2 YYREEE (reference sequence). V was clipped by 3 bases and J by 0 bases, with 18 bases between them.

The chain links TRBV6-5 to TRBJ2-1; 7 nucleotides line up with TRBD2. J gave up 0 bases and V 7 bases, and 6 bases lay outside the gene matches. Germline V CDR1 and CDR2: MNHEY, SVGAGI. The CDR3 is made up of 15 amino acids. The chain's CDR3 is CASTASGSSYNEQFF. The CDR3 coding sequence is TGTGCCAGCACCGCTAGCGGCAGCTCCTACAATGAGCAGTTCTTC.

The chain employs TRBV6-5 and TRBJ2-3; 10 bases agree with TRBD2. The CDR3 has 16 amino acids. Germline V lookup: CDR1 MNHEY, CDR2 SVGAGI. The J segment lost 6 bases and the V segment lost 2 bases, leaving 8 bases of the junction unmatched. The CDR3 sequence is CASSYRPAGGPDTQYF. CDR3 sequence (DNA): TGTGCCAGCAGTTACCGGCCAGCGGGAGGGCCGGATACGCAGTATTTT.

This clone was seen a handful of times. V gene TRBV19 combines with J gene TRBJ1-1, with TRBD1 matching 7 bases. V trimming: 9 bases; J trimming: 1 base; junction bases outside the gene matches: 14. CDR3 length equals 16 residues. Germline V CDR1 and CDR2: LNHDA, SQIVND (reference sequence). The CDR3 DNA sequence: TGTGCCAGCAGTCCAGGGCTGGGACAGCGGAACACTGAAGCTTTCTTT. Translation: CASSPGLGQRNTEAFF. Variable domain in full (rest from reference TRBV19 and TRBJ1-1): DGGITQSPKYLFRKEGQNVTLSCEQNLNHDAMYWYRQDPGQGLRLIYYSQIVNDFQKGDIAEGYSVSREKKESFPLTVTSAQKNPTAFYLCASSPGLGQRNTEAFFGQGTRLTVV.

This clone was detected a few times. This chain joins TRBV28 and TRBJ2-1; 9 bases are a match to TRBD2. The germline gives CDR1 MDHEN, CDR2 SYDVKM. The CDR3 has 15 residues. V was clipped by 5 bases and J by 3 bases; unmatched bases: 5. The CDR3 spells CASSPASGNYNEQFF. The CDR3 DNA sequence: TGTGCCAGCAGTCCGGCTAGCGGGAACTACAATGAGCAGTTCTTC.

This clone has more than one count but fewer than ten. This rearrangement joins TRBV13 to TRBJ2-7; TRBD2 might be the D (6 bases). The CDR3 has 18 residues. From germline, CDR1 is PRHDT and CDR2 FYEKMQ (reference sequence). Trimming stripped 5 bases from V and 5 bases from J, with 28 bases between. The CDR3 sequence: CASSPLGSSSYLGNEQYF. The CDR3 nucleotides are TGTGCCAGCAGCCCCCTCGGGAGTAGTTCTTATTTGGGAAACGAGCAGTACTTC.

The rearrangement uses TRBV11-2 and TRBJ2-5; weak D call: TRBD1 (5 bases). Germline V lookup: CDR1 SGHAT, CDR2 FQNNGV. V lost 1 base and J lost 4, with 16 bases in between. This CDR3 spans 16 amino acids. The CDR3 reads CASSLGSGSWGETQYF. The CDR3 region has the DNA TGTGCCAGCAGCTTAGGATCAGGGTCGTGGGGAGAGACCCAGTACTTC. The complete variable domain, with remaining parts taken from reference TRBV11-2 and TRBJ2-5, reads EAGVAQSPRYKIIEKRQSVAFWCNPISGHATLYWYQQILGQGPKLLIQFQNNGVVDDSQLPKDRFSAERLKGVDSTLKIQPAKLEDSAVYLCASSLGSGSWGETQYFGPGTRLLVL.

Comment on this clone: In the same sample, other DNA sequences code for this CDR3. The gene calls are TRBV19 and TRBJ1-5; D possibly corresponds to TRBD1 (5 bases). This CDR3 comprises 13 residues. Germline V gives CDR1 LNHDA, CDR2 SQIVND (reference sequence). V lost 8 bases to trimming and J lost 0 bases, with 8 bases between them. CDR3 loop: CASSRGSNQPQHF. The DNA for the CDR3 is TGTGCCAGTTCAAGGGGTAGCAATCAGCCCCAGCATTTT.

This clone was seen more than once but under ten times. The J gene is TRBJ2-2, the V gene TRBV18; maybe TRBD1 (5 bases). The CDR3 is 15 amino acids. V gave up 4 bases and J gave up 1 base, with 10 bases separating them. Germline values: CDR1 KGHSH, CDR2 LQKENI. CDR3 loop: CASSQTVLNTGELFF. In DNA form, the CDR3 reads TGTGCCAGCTCACAGACAGTACTGAACACCGGGGAGCTGTTTTTT.

The rearrangement joins TRBV4-2 to TRBJ2-3; 8 bases agree with TRBD2. The CDR3 is 15 residues long. In germline, CDR1 is LGHNA, CDR2 YNFKEQ. V gave up 0 bases and J gave up 2 bases; unmatched junction bases: 1. The CDR3 region is CASSQELAVTDTQYF. CDR3 in DNA: TGTGCCAGCAGCCAAGAACTAGCGGTCACAGATACGCAGTATTTT.

J is TRBJ1-2 and V is TRBV6-5, with 8 nucleotides matching TRBD1. The CDR3 covers 14 residues. The germline V gene encodes CDR1 MNHEY and CDR2 SVGAGI. The J segment lost 6 bases and the V segment lost 2 bases, leaving 5 bases of the junction unmatched. For the CDR3, the DNA is TGTGCCAGCAGTTACACTTCAGGGGGCCATGGCTACACCTTC. Encoded protein: CASSYTSGGHGYTF.

The table lists this clone with a few counts. V gene TRBV5-6 combines with J gene TRBJ2-1; 12 bases line up with TRBD2. The CDR3 loop spans 16 amino acids. Per germline, CDR1 SGHDT and CDR2 YYEEEE. V was clipped by 0 bases and J by 8 bases; unmatched bases: 6. Here the CDR3 reads CASSLAQLAGGDEQFF. As DNA, the CDR3 is TGTGCCAGCAGCTTGGCCCAGCTAGCGGGAGGGGATGAGCAGTTCTTC. The variable domain in full, completed from reference TRBV5-6 and TRBJ2-1, reads DAGVTQSPTHLIKTRGQQVTLRCSPKSGHDTVSWYQQALGQGPQFIFQYYEEEERQRGNFPDRFSGHQFPNYSSELNVNALLLGDSALYLCASSLAQLAGGDEQFFGPGTRLTVL.

This clone was counted between two and nine times. This chain links TRBV5-4 with TRBJ2-5; 7 nucleotides line up with TRBD1. In germline, CDR1 is SGHNT, CDR2 YYREEE (reference sequence). The CDR3 has 14 amino acids. Trimming cost V 4 bases and J 1 base; bases outside gene matches: 4. The CDR3 sequence is CASSPTGFQETQYF. DNA for the CDR3: TGTGCCAGCAGCCCGACAGGGTTCCAAGAGACCCAGTACTTC.

The rearrangement links TRBV19 to TRBJ1-2; TRBD1 is a possible D gene (6 bases). The CDR3 is made up of 13 amino acids. Per the germline V gene, CDR1 is LNHDA and CDR2 is SQIVND (reference sequence). V shed 5 bases and J shed 3 bases, with 10 bases lying between them. CDR3: CASSPRGDYGYTF. The CDR3 DNA reads as TGTGCCAGTAGTCCCAGGGGTGACTATGGCTACACCTTC.